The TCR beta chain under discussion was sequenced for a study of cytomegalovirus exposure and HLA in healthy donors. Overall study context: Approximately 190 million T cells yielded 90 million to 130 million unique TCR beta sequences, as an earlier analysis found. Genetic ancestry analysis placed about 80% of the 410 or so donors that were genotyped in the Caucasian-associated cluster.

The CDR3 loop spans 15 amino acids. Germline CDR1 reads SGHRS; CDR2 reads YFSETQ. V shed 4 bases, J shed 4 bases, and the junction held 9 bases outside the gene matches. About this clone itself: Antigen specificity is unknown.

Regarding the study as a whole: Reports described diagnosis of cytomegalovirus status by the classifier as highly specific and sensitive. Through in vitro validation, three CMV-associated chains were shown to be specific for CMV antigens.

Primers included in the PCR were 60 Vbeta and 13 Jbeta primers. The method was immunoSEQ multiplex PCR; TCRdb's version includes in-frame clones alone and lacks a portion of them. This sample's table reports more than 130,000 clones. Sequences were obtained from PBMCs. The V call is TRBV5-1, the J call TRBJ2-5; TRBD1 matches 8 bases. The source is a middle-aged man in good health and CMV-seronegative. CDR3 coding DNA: TGCGCCAGCAGCCAGGGAGGACAGGGTGCAGAGACCCAGTACTTC. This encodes CASSQGGQGAETQYF. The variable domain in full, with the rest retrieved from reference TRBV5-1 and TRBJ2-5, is KAGVTQTPRYLIKTRGQQVTLSCSPISGHRSVSWYQQTPGQGLQFLFEYFSETQRNKGNFPGRFSGRQFSNSRSEMNVSTLELGDSALYLCASSQGGQGAETQYFGPGTRLLVL.